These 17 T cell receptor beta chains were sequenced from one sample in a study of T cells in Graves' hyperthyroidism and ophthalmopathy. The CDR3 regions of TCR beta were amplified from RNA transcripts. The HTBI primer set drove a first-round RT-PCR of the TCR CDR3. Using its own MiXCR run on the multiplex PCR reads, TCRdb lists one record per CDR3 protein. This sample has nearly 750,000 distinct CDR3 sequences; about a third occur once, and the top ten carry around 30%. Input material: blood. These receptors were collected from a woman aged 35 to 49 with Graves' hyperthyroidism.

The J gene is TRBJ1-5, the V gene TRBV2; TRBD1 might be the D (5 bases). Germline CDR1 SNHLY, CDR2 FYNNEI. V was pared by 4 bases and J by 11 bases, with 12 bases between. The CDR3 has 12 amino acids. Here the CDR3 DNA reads TGTGCCAGCAGTGTACAGCGGGGGGCCCAGCATTTT. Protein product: CASSVQRGAQHF.

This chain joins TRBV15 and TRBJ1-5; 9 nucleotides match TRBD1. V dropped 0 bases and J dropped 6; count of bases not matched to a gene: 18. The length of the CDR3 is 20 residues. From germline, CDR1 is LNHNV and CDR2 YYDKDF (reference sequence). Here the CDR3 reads CATSRDSSESDRGPSQPQHF. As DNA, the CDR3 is TGTGCCACCAGCAGAGATAGCAGTGAGTCGGACAGGGGTCCGAGTCAGCCCCAGCATTTT.

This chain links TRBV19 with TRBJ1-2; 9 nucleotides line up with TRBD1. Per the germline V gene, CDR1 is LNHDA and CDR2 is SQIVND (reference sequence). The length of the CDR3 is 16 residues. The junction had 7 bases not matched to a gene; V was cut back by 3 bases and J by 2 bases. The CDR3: CASSISLGQGNYGYTF. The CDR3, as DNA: TGTGCCAGTAGTATCTCCCTAGGACAGGGGAACTATGGCTACACCTTC.

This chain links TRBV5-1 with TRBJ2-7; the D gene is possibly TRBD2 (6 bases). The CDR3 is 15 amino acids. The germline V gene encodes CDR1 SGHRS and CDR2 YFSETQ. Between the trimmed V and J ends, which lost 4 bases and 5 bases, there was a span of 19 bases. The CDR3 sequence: CASSKEPGRGNEQYF. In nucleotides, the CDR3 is TGCGCCAGCAGCAAGGAACCCGGGAGAGGGAACGAGCAGTACTTC.

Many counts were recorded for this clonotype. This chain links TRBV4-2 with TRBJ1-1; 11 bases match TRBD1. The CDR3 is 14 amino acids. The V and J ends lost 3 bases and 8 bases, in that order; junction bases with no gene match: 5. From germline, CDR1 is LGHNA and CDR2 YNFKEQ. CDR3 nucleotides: TGTGCCAGCAGCCAGGACCGGGACAGGGGGGAAGCTTTCTTT. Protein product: CASSQDRDRGEAFF.

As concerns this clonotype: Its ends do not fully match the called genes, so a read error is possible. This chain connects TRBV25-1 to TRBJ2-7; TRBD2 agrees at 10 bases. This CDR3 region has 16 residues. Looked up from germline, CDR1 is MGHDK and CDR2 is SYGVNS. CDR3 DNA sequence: TGTGCCATCAGTCAAACAGCGGGAGGGCCGTTTAACGAGCAGTACTTC. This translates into CAISQTAGGPFNEQYF.

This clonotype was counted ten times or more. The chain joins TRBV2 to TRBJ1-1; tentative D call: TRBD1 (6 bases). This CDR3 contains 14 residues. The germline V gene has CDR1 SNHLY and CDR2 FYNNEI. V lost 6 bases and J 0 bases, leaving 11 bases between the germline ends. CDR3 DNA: TGTGCCAGCAGCAAGGACAGTATGAACACTGAAGCTTTCTTT. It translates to CASSKDSMNTEAFF. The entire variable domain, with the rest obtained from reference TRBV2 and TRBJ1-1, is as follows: EPEVTQTPSHQVTQMGQEVILRCVPISNHLYFYWYRQILGQKVEFLVSFYNNEISEKSEIFDDQFSVERPDGSNFTLKIRSTKLEDSAMYFCASSKDSMNTEAFFGQGTRLTVV.

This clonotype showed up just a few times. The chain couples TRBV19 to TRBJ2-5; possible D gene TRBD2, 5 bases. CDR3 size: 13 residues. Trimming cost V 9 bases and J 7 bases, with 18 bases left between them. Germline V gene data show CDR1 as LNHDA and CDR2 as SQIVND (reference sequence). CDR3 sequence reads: CASSSEGIGTQYF. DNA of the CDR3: TGTGCCAGCAGTTCCGAGGGCATAGGGACCCAGTACTTC. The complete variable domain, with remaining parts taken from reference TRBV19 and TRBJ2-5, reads DGGITQSPKYLFRKEGQNVTLSCEQNLNHDAMYWYRQDPGQGLRLIYYSQIVNDFQKGDIAEGYSVSREKKESFPLTVTSAQKNPTAFYLCASSSEGIGTQYFGPGTRLLVL.

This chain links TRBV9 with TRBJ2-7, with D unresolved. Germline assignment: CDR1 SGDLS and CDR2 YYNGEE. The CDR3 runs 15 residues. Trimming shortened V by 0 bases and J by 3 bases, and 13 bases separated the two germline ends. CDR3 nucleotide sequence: TGTGCCAGCAGCGTAGACCTGGGATCGGGCTACGAGCAGTACTTC. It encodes CASSVDLGSGYEQYF. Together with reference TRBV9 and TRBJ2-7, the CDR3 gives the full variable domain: DSGVTQTPKHLITATGQRVTLRCSPRSGDLSVYWYQQSLDQGLQFLIQYYNGEERAKGNILERFSAQQFPDLHSELNLSSLELGDSALYFCASSVDLGSGYEQYFGPGTRLTVT.

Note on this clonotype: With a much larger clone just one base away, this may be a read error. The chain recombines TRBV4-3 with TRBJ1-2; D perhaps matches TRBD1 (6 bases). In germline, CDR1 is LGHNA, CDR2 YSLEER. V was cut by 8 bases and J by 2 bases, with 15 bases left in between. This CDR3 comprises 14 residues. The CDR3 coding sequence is TGCGCCAGCCGCGGGACACCGACCAACTATGGCTACACCTTC. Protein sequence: CASRGTPTNYGYTF.

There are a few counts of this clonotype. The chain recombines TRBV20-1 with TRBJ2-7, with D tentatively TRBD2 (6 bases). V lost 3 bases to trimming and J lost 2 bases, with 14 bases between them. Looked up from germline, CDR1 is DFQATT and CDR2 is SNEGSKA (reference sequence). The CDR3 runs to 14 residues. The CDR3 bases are TGCAGTGCTAGGGTGGGAGGCGAGACCTACGAGCAGTACTTC. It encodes CSARVGGETYEQYF.

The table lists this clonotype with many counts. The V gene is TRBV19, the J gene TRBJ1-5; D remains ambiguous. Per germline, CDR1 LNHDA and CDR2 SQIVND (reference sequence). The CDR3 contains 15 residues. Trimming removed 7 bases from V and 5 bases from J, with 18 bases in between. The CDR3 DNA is TGTGCCAGTACCCTCTCCTCAACAAGGGATCAGCCCCAGCATTTT. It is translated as CASTLSSTRDQPQHF.

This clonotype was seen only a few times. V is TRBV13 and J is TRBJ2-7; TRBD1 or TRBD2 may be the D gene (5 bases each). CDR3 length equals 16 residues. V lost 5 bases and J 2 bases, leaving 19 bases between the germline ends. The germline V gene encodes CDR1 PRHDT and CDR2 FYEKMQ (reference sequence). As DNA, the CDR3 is TGTGCCAGCAGCCAAGCATGGGACGTAGGGGCCTACGAGCAGTACTTC. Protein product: CASSQAWDVGAYEQYF.

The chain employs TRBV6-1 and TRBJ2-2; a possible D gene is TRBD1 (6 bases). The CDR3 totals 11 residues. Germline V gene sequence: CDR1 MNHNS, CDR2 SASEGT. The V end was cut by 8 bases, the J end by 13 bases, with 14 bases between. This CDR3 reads CASERQDGLFF. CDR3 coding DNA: TGTGCCAGCGAGAGACAGGACGGGCTGTTTTTT.

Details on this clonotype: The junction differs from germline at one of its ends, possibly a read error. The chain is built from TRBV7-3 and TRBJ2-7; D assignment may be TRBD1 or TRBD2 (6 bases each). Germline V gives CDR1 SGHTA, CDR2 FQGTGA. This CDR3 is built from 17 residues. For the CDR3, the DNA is TGCGCCAGCAGCCAAGCAGATGCAGGGGACTCCTACAATGAGCAGTACTTC. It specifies CASSQADAGDSYNEQYF.

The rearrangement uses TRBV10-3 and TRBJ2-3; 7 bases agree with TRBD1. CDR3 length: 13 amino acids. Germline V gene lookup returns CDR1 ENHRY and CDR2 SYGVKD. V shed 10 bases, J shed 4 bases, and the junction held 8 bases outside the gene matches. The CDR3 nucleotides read TGTGCCACCAAGGGGACAGAAGCAGATACGCAGTATTTT. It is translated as CATKGTEADTQYF.

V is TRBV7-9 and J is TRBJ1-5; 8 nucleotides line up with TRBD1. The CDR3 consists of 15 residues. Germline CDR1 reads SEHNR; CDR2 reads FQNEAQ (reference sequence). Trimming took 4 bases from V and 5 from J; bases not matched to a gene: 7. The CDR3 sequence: CASSSGQGPYQPQHF. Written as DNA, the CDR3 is TGTGCCAGCAGCTCCGGACAGGGCCCTTATCAGCCCCAGCATTTT.